Sequencing of this T cell receptor beta chain was carried out in a study of T cells in Graves' hyperthyroidism and ophthalmopathy. Study-level results: Most clonotypes that expanded in the thyroid above 0.001 also showed up in blood. In validation, the model predicted ophthalmopathy. These predictions came a median 6.5 months before onset.

This CDR3 comprises 14 residues. V was trimmed by 7 bases and J by 4 bases, leaving 16 bases between them. Newly diagnosed hyperthyroidism patients aged 18 to 65 years had disease lasting under 2 months. The blood sample was taken at first hyperthyroidism diagnosis, before any ophthalmopathy symptoms. TCR beta CDR3 region amplification was performed from RNA transcripts. The study used the HTBI primer set for a first-round RT-PCR of the TCR CDR3. TCRdb independently ran MiXCR on the multiplex PCR reads; one entry per CDR3 protein. Seen here are nearly 600,000 distinct CDR3 sequences, approximately 13% observed once, and the top ten hold roughly 5.7%. This clonotype showed up many times. Its specificity is not known.

J is TRBJ1-1 and V is TRBV12-3 or TRBV12-4; D perhaps matches TRBD1 (6 bases). The sample taken for sequencing was blood. The source of this sequence is a young woman with Graves' hyperthyroidism that later progressed to Graves' ophthalmopathy. CDR3 sequence (DNA): TGTGCCAGCACCCTACAGGGTGATGCCACTGAAGCTTTCTTT. It codes for CASTLQGDATEAFF.